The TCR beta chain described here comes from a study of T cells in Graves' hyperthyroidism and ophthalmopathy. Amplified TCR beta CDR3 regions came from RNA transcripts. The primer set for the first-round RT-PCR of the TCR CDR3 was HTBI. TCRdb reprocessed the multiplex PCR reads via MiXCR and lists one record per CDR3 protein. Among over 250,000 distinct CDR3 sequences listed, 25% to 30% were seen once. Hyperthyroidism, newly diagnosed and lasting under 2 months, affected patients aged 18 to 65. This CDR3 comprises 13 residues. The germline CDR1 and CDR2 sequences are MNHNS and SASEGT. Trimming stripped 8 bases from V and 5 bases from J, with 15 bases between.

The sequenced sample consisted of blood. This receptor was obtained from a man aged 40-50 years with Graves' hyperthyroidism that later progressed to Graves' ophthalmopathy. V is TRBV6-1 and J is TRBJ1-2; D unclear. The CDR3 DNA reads TGTGCCAGCTTGGCGGCTCCACAGTATGGCTACACCTTC. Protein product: CASLAAPQYGYTF.